The rows below give T cell receptor beta chains drawn from one sample of a study of STAT5B mutations in CD4+ large granular lymphocyte leukemia. Generated by immunoSEQ multiplex PCR, the TCRdb table keeps only in-frame clones and is missing some. The table has 4,500 to 5,000 clones, roughly 77% seen once. The specimen sequenced was PBMCs. The receptors derive from an older man with CD4+ T-cell large granular lymphocyte leukemia. Each CDR3 is given with its conserved first and last residue. A D gene is named only where the DNA matches it firmly. For some rows the clone size is stated as once, few or many, or as a class when expanded; others skip it.

TRBV5-4	TRBD1	TRBJ2-7	NA	CASSLDRGTVYEQYF	TGTGCCAGCAGCTTGGACAGGGGAACCGTCTACGAGCAGTACTTC
TRBV15	NA	TRBJ2-2	NA	CATSRDVRRNTGELFF	TGTGCCACCAGCAGAGATGTCAGAAGGAACACCGGGGAGCTGTTTTTT
TRBV5-8	NA	TRBJ2-1	once	CASSLGRRHNEQFF	TGTGCCAGCAGCTTGGGAAGGCGGCACAATGAGCAGTTCTTC
TRBV5-6	NA	TRBJ2-7	NA	CASSFKDSWDEQYF	TGTGCCAGCAGCTTTAAGGACAGTTGGGACGAGCAGTACTTC
TRBV7-7	NA	TRBJ2-1	NA	CASSLDSDNEQFF	TGTGCCAGCAGCTTAGATTCTGACAATGAGCAGTTCTTC
TRBV19	TRBD2	TRBJ2-1	NA	CASTASPGNSGKQFF	TGTGCCAGTACCGCATCCCCCGGGAATAGCGGGAAACAGTTCTTC
TRBV7-2	NA	TRBJ1-5	NA	CASSYSGGRQPQHF	TGTGCCAGCAGCTACTCGGGGGGGCGTCAGCCCCAGCATTTT
TRBV19	TRBD2	TRBJ2-1	NA	CASRSGSSYNEQFF	TGTGCCAGTAGGAGCGGGAGCTCCTACAATGAGCAGTTCTTC
TRBV5-1	TRBD1	TRBJ2-5	once	CASSSGTGNGETQYF	TGCGCCAGCAGCAGCGGGACAGGGAATGGGGAGACCCAGTACTTC
TRBV6-5	TRBD2	TRBJ2-7	NA	CASSYSMETSGYEQYF	TGTGCCAGCAGTTACTCGATGGAAACTAGCGGCTACGAGCAGTACTTC
TRBV30	NA	TRBJ2-1	NA	CAWGPKSDEQFF	TGTGCCTGGGGTCCAAAGAGCGATGAGCAGTTCTTC
TRBV5-1	NA	TRBJ2-3	NA	CASSPELSRDTQYF	TGCGCCAGCAGCCCGGAACTTTCGCGGGATACGCAGTATTTT
TRBV7-9	NA	TRBJ1-5	few	CASSQGNQPQHF	TGTGCCAGCAGCCAAGGCAATCAGCCCCAGCATTTT
TRBV28	TRBD1	TRBJ1-4	NA	CASRTGGREKLFF	TGTGCCAGTAGGACAGGGGGCCGGGAAAAACTGTTTTTT
TRBV4-2	TRBD1	TRBJ1-5	NA	CASSQGTGAAYSNQPQHF	TGTGCCAGCAGCCAAGGGACAGGGGCGGCATATAGCAATCAGCCCCAGCATTTT
TRBV27	NA	TRBJ2-5	once	CASNTQGETQYF	TGTGCCAGCAACACCCAGGGAGAGACCCAGTACTTC
TRBV6-5	NA	TRBJ1-5	few	CASSYSWGSNQPQHF	TGTGCCAGCAGTTACTCCTGGGGCAGCAATCAGCCCCAGCATTTT
TRBV15	TRBD2	TRBJ2-1	NA	CATSSRGDSGSNEQFF	TGTGCCACCAGCTCAAGAGGGGATAGCGGGAGCAATGAGCAGTTCTTC
TRBV5-1	NA	TRBJ2-1	few	CASSPRSDEQFF	TGCGCCAGCAGCCCCAGATCTGATGAGCAGTTCTTC
TRBV19	NA	TRBJ1-1	NA	CASSGPDGAEAFF	TGTGCCAGTAGTGGACCGGACGGAGCTGAAGCTTTCTTT
TRBV11-2	TRBD2	TRBJ2-1	NA	CASSPGLAGGPNEQFF	TGTGCCAGCAGCCCGGGACTAGCGGGAGGGCCCAATGAGCAGTTCTTC
TRBV7-6	TRBD2	TRBJ2-1	NA	CASSLLAGFYNEQFF	TGTGCCAGCAGCTTACTAGCGGGCTTCTACAATGAGCAGTTCTTC
TRBV5-1	NA	TRBJ1-2	NA	CASSLESGYTF	TGCGCCAGCAGCTTGGAAAGTGGCTACACCTTC
TRBV7-2	TRBD1	TRBJ2-7	NA	CASSRRTGGTTIYEQYF	TGTGCCAGCAGCCGGAGAACAGGGGGTACTACCATCTACGAGCAGTACTTC
TRBV27	NA	TRBJ2-2	once	CASSWAGSNTGELFF	TGTGCCAGCAGTTGGGCAGGGTCGAACACCGGGGAGCTGTTTTTT
TRBV27	NA	TRBJ2-3	NA	CASSLNWVTDTQYF	TGTGCCAGCAGTTTAAATTGGGTCACAGATACGCAGTATTTT
TRBV5-1	NA	TRBJ2-5	NA	CASSLQLGETQYF	TGCGCCAGCAGCTTGCAATTAGGGGAGACCCAGTACTTC
TRBV10-3	NA	TRBJ2-7	few	CAISDPTGTLVYEQYF	TGTGCCATCAGCGACCCAACGGGGACCCTAGTCTACGAGCAGTACTTC
TRBV11-2	TRBD2	TRBJ2-3	NA	CASSSIGTSGRAHTDTQYF	TGTGCCAGCAGCTCGATCGGGACTAGCGGGAGAGCACACACAGATACGCAGTATTTT
TRBV5-1	NA	TRBJ2-1	NA	CASSVERSSYNEQFF	TGCGCCAGCAGCGTGGAGCGTAGCTCCTACAATGAGCAGTTCTTC
TRBV12-5	NA	TRBJ2-7	NA	CASGWDGSHYEQYF	TGTGCTAGTGGTTGGGACGGGAGTCACTACGAGCAGTACTTC
TRBV18	NA	TRBJ2-7	NA	CASSPPWTESYEQYF	TGTGCCAGCTCACCACCGTGGACAGAGTCCTACGAGCAGTACTTC
TRBV11-2	TRBD2	TRBJ2-3	NA	CASSSVAGPTDTQYF	TGTGCCAGCAGCTCGGTAGCGGGACCCACAGATACGCAGTATTTT
TRBV10-1	NA	TRBJ2-4	NA	CASSGTSSVGKNIQYF	TGCGCCAGCAGCGGTACTTCCTCGGTGGGCAAAAACATTCAGTACTTC
TRBV23-1	NA	TRBJ2-1	NA	CASSQSPGDGIRNEQFF	TGCGCCAGCAGTCAATCGCCCGGGGACGGTATCAGGAATGAGCAGTTCTTC